What follows are 18 T cell receptor beta chains derived from one specimen sequenced in a study of CD8 T cells in Susac syndrome. After extraction with the RNeasy kit, 0.5 to 1 ug of the RNA was reverse transcribed using random hexamers. From the immunoSEQ multiplex PCR reads, TCRdb called clonotypes with MiXCR, one entry per CDR3 protein. The sample yields about 210,000 distinct CDR3 sequences, roughly 96% seen once. The sample was CD4+ T cells from PBMCs. Source of these receptors: a human donor with multiple sclerosis.

V usage is TRBV29-1 and J usage is TRBJ2-7; tentative D call: TRBD1 (5 bases). Germline V CDR1 and CDR2: SQVTM, ANQGSEA. Trimming took 7 bases from V and 2 from J, leaving 18 bases between them. This CDR3 has 14 residues. Here the CDR3 DNA reads TGCAGCGCAGGAGAGTCCAGGGCTACCTACGAGCAGTACTTC. It specifies CSAGESRATYEQYF.

The chain uses TRBV27 and TRBJ1-1, with TRBD1 as a possible D gene (6 bases). Trimming left V 1 base short and J 0 bases short, with 15 bases between. This CDR3 region has 17 residues. Germline V lookup: CDR1 MNHEY, CDR2 SMNVEV (reference sequence). The chain's CDR3 is CASSLYPRTGLNTEAFF. The CDR3, as DNA: TGTGCCAGCAGTTTATACCCTCGAACAGGGCTGAACACTGAAGCTTTCTTT.

The V call is TRBV6-5, the J call TRBJ1-2; D is uncertain. CDR3 length equals 11 residues. The V and J ends lost 6 bases and 7 bases respectively, with 9 bases between them. The germline gives CDR1 MNHEY, CDR2 SVGAGI. The CDR3 spells CASRREGGYTF. In DNA form, the CDR3 reads TGTGCCAGCAGACGCGAGGGTGGCTACACCTTC.

The V call is TRBV14, the J call TRBJ2-1; perhaps TRBD2 as D (6 bases). The V gene lost 1 base and the J gene lost 5 bases, with 15 bases spanning the gap. Germline V lookup: CDR1 SGHDN, CDR2 FVKESK. CDR3 size: 16 residues. CDR3 sequence: CASSQGGRYLNNEQFF. Here the CDR3 DNA reads TGTGCCAGCAGCCAAGGAGGGAGGTATTTGAACAATGAGCAGTTCTTC.

This clonotype was seen a handful of times. This rearrangement joins TRBV29-1 to TRBJ1-1, with D unclear. Germline V gene data show CDR1 as SQVTM and CDR2 as ANQGSEA. CDR3 length: 10 amino acids. CDR3 amino acids: CSAGNTEAFF. Written as DNA, the CDR3 is TGCAGTGCAGGGAACACTGAAGCTTTCTTT.

The chain couples TRBV20-1 to TRBJ2-1; no reliable D call. The CDR3 extends over 11 amino acids. Looked up from germline, CDR1 is DFQATT and CDR2 is SNEGSKA (reference sequence). Trimming left V 8 bases short and J 3 bases short, with 8 bases between. CDR3 sequence reads: CSSYSYNEQFF. DNA for the CDR3: TGCAGTTCCTACAGCTACAATGAGCAGTTCTTC.

V usage is TRBV9 and J usage is TRBJ2-7, with 7 positions matching TRBD1. V lost 3 bases to trimming and J lost 3 bases; unmatched junction nucleotides: 12. CDR1 SGDLS and CDR2 YYNGEE come from the germline V gene. CDR3 length: 16 residues. CDR3 residues: CASSAGDSWNNYEQYF. The CDR3 nucleotides are TGTGCCAGCAGCGCAGGGGACAGTTGGAATAACTACGAGCAGTACTTC.

CDR3: CSVEKGDSKSYEQYF. In DNA, the CDR3 is TGCAGCGTTGAAAAGGGGGACAGCAAATCCTACGAGCAGTACTTC. This chain uses TRBV29-1 with TRBJ2-7; the match to TRBD1 covers 7 bases. The CDR3 consists of 15 residues. J was trimmed by 1 base and V by 2 bases; bases with no gene match: 8. Looked up from germline, CDR1 is SQVTM and CDR2 is ANQGSEA.

The genes are TRBV20-1 and TRBJ1-2; D uncertain. Germline V CDR1 and CDR2: DFQATT, SNEGSKA (reference sequence). This CDR3 contains 13 residues. Trimming pared 1 base from V and 7 bases from J, leaving 13 bases between. The CDR3 region has the DNA TGCAGTGCTAGAGTGTTTGGGGTTGGTGGCTACACCTTC. It yields the protein CSARVFGVGGYTF.

The chain couples TRBV7-9 to TRBJ1-6, with TRBD1 matching over 10 bases. With V trimmed by 2 bases and J by 7 bases, 2 bases remained unmatched. Looked up from germline, CDR1 is SEHNR and CDR2 is FQNEAQ (reference sequence). CDR3 length: 15 amino acids. The CDR3 DNA is TGTGCCAGCAGCTTAACGGGACAGGGGAATTCACCCCTCCACTTT. Protein product: CASSLTGQGNSPLHF.

The J gene is TRBJ2-1, the V gene TRBV30; D ambiguous. This CDR3 is built from 14 residues. CDR1 is GTSNPN, CDR2 SVGIG, per germline (reference sequence). The V gene lost 0 bases and the J gene lost 8 bases, with 14 bases spanning the gap. Written as DNA, the CDR3 is TGTGCCTGGAGTGTCCTAACGGGTACCGATGAGCAGTTCTTC. Amino acids: CAWSVLTGTDEQFF. Looking up the rest from reference TRBV30 and TRBJ2-1 gives the full variable domain: SQTIHQWPATLVQPVGSPLSLECTVEGTSNPNLYWYRQAAGRGLQLLFYSVGIGQISSEVPQNLSASRPQDRQFILSSKKLLLSDSGFYLCAWSVLTGTDEQFFGPGTRLTVL.

The rearrangement uses TRBV6-5 and TRBJ2-7; the D gene could be TRBD1 or TRBD2 (6 bases each). Trimming removed 5 bases from V and 2 bases from J, with 13 bases in between. Germline V gives CDR1 MNHEY, CDR2 SVGAGI. The CDR3 contains 14 residues. The CDR3: CASSPGGGTYEQYF. CDR3 sequence (DNA): TGTGCCAGCAGTCCCGGAGGGGGGACCTACGAGCAGTACTTC.

CDR3 bases: TGCGCCAGCAGCTCGGGTGGGACTGGGGCCAACGTCCTGACTTTC. Translating gives CASSSGGTGANVLTF. The rearrangement joins TRBV5-1 to TRBJ2-6; D gene ambiguous. This CDR3 region has 15 residues. In germline, CDR1 is SGHRS, CDR2 YFSETQ. Deletions cut 3 bases from V and 2 bases from J, with 9 bases between.

The V call is TRBV20-1, the J call TRBJ2-4; the D gene is possibly TRBD1 (6 bases). Germline CDR1 is DFQATT and CDR2 is SNEGSKA (reference sequence). V dropped 1 base and J dropped 1 base, with 17 bases sitting between them. This CDR3 is 17 amino acids long. In DNA, the CDR3 is TGCAGTGCTAGAGGAGGGGGAGCCGTTGTGGCCAAAAACATTCAGTACTTC. Its translation is CSARGGGAVVAKNIQYF.

The rearrangement links TRBV9 to TRBJ2-1; D remains ambiguous. Trimming shortened V by 3 bases and J by 7 bases, and 14 bases separated the two germline ends. Germline V lookup: CDR1 SGDLS, CDR2 YYNGEE. The CDR3 is made up of 14 amino acids. For the CDR3, the DNA is TGTGCCAGCAGCGCAAACTTACTGTGGAATGAGCAGTTCTTC. Its protein is CASSANLLWNEQFF.

This clonotype showed up just once. In nucleotides, the CDR3 is TGTGCCACCTCCCCAGGGGGCCTAGAGACCCAGTACTTC. Its translation: CATSPGGLETQYF. The chain joins TRBV27 to TRBJ2-5; TRBD1 matches at 8 bases. Germline lookup yields CDR1 MNHEY and CDR2 SMNVEV (reference sequence). Trimming took 10 bases from V and 4 from J; bases not matched to a gene: 8. The CDR3 totals 13 residues.

The chain combines TRBV28 with TRBJ2-7; maybe TRBD2 (6 bases). This CDR3 has 16 amino acids. The germline gives CDR1 MDHEN, CDR2 SYDVKM. V was pared by 5 bases and J by 0 bases, with 17 bases between. CDR3 in amino acids: CASSIGGVPSSYEQYF. In DNA, the CDR3 is TGTGCCAGCAGTATCGGAGGGGTTCCCAGCTCCTACGAGCAGTACTTC.

The V gene is TRBV20-1, the J gene TRBJ2-4; no clear D gene. Deletions cut 5 bases from V and 2 bases from J, with 10 bases between. Germline CDR1 is DFQATT and CDR2 is SNEGSKA (reference sequence). This CDR3 region has 13 residues. CDR3 nucleotides: TGCAGTGCTGACACTGAACCCAAAAACATTCAGTACTTC. This sequence encodes CSADTEPKNIQYF.